This T cell receptor beta chain originates from a study of patients and donors after allogeneic stem cell transplantation. The CDR3 has 13 residues. V was clipped by 6 bases and J by 6 bases, with 14 bases between them. Germline V gene data show CDR1 as MGHDK and CDR2 as SYGVNS. From the RT-PCR reads, TCRdb called clonotypes with MiXCR, one entry per CDR3 protein. The sample consists of fewer than 500,000 distinct CDR3 sequences, 16% of them appearing once. The chain has TRBV25-1 and TRBJ1-1; unclear D gene. Sequences were obtained from blood, either unsorted or a sorted T cell fraction (not recorded which). The source is a human donor who was either an allogeneic HSCT recipient or a stem cell or donor lymphocyte infusion donor (not recorded which). It is not recorded whose cells these are; they may come from a transplant donor. DNA of the CDR3: TGTGCCAGCAGCGGTTACACCGGCGCTGAAGCTTTCTTT. Translating gives CASSGYTGAEAFF.